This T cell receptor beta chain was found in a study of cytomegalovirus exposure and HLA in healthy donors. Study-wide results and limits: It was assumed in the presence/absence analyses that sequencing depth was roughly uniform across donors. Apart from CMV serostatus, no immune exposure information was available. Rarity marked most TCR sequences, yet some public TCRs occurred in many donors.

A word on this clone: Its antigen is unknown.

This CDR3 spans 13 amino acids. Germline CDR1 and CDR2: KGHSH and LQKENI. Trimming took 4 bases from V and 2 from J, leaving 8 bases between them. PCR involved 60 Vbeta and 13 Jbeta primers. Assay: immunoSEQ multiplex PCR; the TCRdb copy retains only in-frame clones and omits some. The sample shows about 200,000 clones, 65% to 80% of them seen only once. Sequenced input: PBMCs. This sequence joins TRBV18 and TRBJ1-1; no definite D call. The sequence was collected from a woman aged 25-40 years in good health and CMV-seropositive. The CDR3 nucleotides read TGTGCCAGCTCACTTCAACAAAACACTGAAGCTTTCTTT. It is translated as CASSLQQNTEAFF.